The 27 T cell receptor beta chains reported below all come from one sample, sequenced in a study of T cell repertoires in cytomegalovirus infection. Each CDR3 protein gets one entry after TCRdb re-called the reads with MiXCR. Of approximately 590,000 distinct CDR3 sequences in the sample, just under 40% were seen once. No antigen is known for these receptors. The input for sequencing was cultured PBMCs, taken from culture after CMV antigen stimulation. These receptors were taken from a human donor in good health (CMV status not recorded). Some clones in this sample may be carry-over from other donors' samples.

This clonotype was seen only a few times. This chain joins TRBV7-9 and TRBJ2-7; the match to TRBD1 covers 8 bases. This CDR3 is 15 amino acids long. Germline CDR1 SEHNR, CDR2 FQNEAQ (reference sequence). V was clipped by 4 bases and J by 7 bases; unmatched bases: 12. The CDR3 DNA reads TGTGCCAGCAGCTCCAGGACAGGGAGTGTTGGGGAGCAGTACTTC. This gives the protein CASSSRTGSVGEQYF.

The genes are TRBV7-2 and TRBJ2-5; 8 bases match TRBD2. The germline V gene encodes CDR1 SGHTA and CDR2 FQGNSA. There are 13 residues in the CDR3. V shed 3 bases, J shed 10 bases, and the junction held 7 bases outside the gene matches. The CDR3 protein is CASSFNPGGRQYF. The DNA of the CDR3 is TGTGCCAGCAGCTTTAACCCGGGGGGGCGCCAGTACTTC.

This clonotype was seen ten or more times. The DNA for the CDR3 is TGTGCCAGCAGCCCGACCCGGGGCCCCCCCTCCTACAATGAGCAGTTCTTC. Amino acids: CASSPTRGPPSYNEQFF. The V gene is TRBV7-8, the J gene TRBJ2-1; perhaps D is TRBD1 or TRBD2 (5 bases each). The V end was cut by 5 bases, the J end by 0 bases, with 17 bases between. Germline CDR1 SGHVS, CDR2 FQNEAQ. This CDR3 has 17 residues. The entire variable domain, with the rest obtained from reference TRBV7-8 and TRBJ2-1, is as follows: GAGVSQSPRYKVAKRGQDVALRCDPISGHVSLFWYQQALGQGPEFLTYFQNEAQLDKSGLPSDRFFAERPEGSVSTLKIQRTQQEDSAVYLCASSPTRGPPSYNEQFFGPGTRLTVL.

This clonotype is a singleton in its sample. The chain uses TRBV6-1 and TRBJ1-6; D unclear. Trimming left V 10 bases short and J 9 bases short, with 19 bases between. The CDR3 consists of 14 residues. CDR1 is MNHNS, CDR2 SASEGT, per germline. CDR3 loop: CATTRSDGSSPLHF. The CDR3 region has the DNA TGTGCCACAACCCGGTCCGACGGAAGTTCACCCCTCCACTTT.

This clonotype was seen a few times. CDR3 sequence (DNA): TGTGCCAGGGGGGGGACCGATTACAATGAGCAGTTCTTC. Its translation is CARGGTDYNEQFF. The chain uses TRBV6-1 and TRBJ2-1, with 7 bases identical to TRBD2. Germline V gives CDR1 MNHNS, CDR2 SASEGT. Unmatched junction bases numbered 6, after V lost 9 bases and J lost 4 bases. The CDR3 totals 13 residues.

The chain couples TRBV10-3 to TRBJ2-1, with 7 bases fitting TRBD1. This CDR3 is built from 15 residues. Trimming took 6 bases from V and 9 from J; bases not matched to a gene: 14. CDR1 and CDR2 (germline): ENHRY, SYGVKD. The CDR3 nucleotides read TGTGCCATCAGGACCTCTCAAACAGGGGCGGGTGAGCAGTTCTTC. It specifies CAIRTSQTGAGEQFF.

The chain combines TRBV7-2 with TRBJ1-2; 7 bases are a match to TRBD1. Per germline, CDR1 SGHTA and CDR2 FQGNSA. There are 16 residues in the CDR3. The trim removed 3 bases at V and 3 bases at J, leaving 10 bases unmatched. The CDR3 DNA reads as TGTGCCAGCAGCTTTACAGGGGCCAGCGGGGACTATGGCTACACCTTC. This codes for CASSFTGASGDYGYTF.

This clonotype was recorded at least ten times. The chain is built from TRBV7-6 and TRBJ2-2; 11 bases are a match to TRBD2. After removal of 3 bases from V and 4 bases from J, the junction contained 1 base not matched to a gene. Germline V gives CDR1 SGHVS, CDR2 FNYEAQ. The length of the CDR3 is 15 residues. CDR3 in DNA: TGTGCCAGCAGCTTGGGGACTAGCGGCACCGGGGAGCTGTTTTTT. Translated: CASSLGTSGTGELFF. Full variable domain (outside the CDR3, taken from reference TRBV7-6 and TRBJ2-2): GAGVSQSPRYKVTKRGQDVALRCDPISGHVSLYWYRQALGQGPEFLTYFNYEAQQDKSGLPNDRFSAERPEGSISTLTIQRTEQRDSAMYRCASSLGTSGTGELFFGEGSRLTVL.

The genes are TRBV7-9 and TRBJ2-7; no clear D gene. The CDR3 length is 13 residues. V was trimmed by 3 bases and J by 6 bases, leaving 12 bases between them. In germline, CDR1 is SEHNR, CDR2 FQNEAQ (reference sequence). The CDR3 loop reads CASSFGAGSEQYF. The CDR3 DNA reads TGTGCCAGCAGCTTTGGAGCAGGCTCCGAGCAGTACTTC.

The chain recombines TRBV7-6 with TRBJ2-1; tentatively, D is TRBD1 (6 bases). Germline V lookup: CDR1 SGHVS, CDR2 FNYEAQ. Trimming took 1 base from V and 7 from J, leaving 14 bases between them. The CDR3 runs 15 residues. The CDR3 protein is CASSLGVERGNEQFF. In DNA form, the CDR3 reads TGTGCCAGCAGCTTAGGGGTCGAAAGGGGGAATGAGCAGTTCTTC.

This clonotype was seen only a few times. The chain carries TRBV11-2 and TRBJ2-5, with 13 positions matching TRBD2. Per the germline V gene, CDR1 is SGHAT and CDR2 is FQNNGV. Unmatched junction bases numbered 5, after V lost 6 bases and J lost 7 bases. The CDR3 runs 14 residues. The CDR3 region has the DNA TGTGCCAGCAGGGGACTAGCGGGGCGAGGGACCCAGTACTTC. This gives the protein CASRGLAGRGTQYF. Full variable domain (remainder filled in from reference TRBV11-2 and TRBJ2-5): EAGVAQSPRYKIIEKRQSVAFWCNPISGHATLYWYQQILGQGPKLLIQFQNNGVVDDSQLPKDRFSAERLKGVDSTLKIQPAKLEDSAVYLCASRGLAGRGTQYFGPGTRLLVL.

About this clonotype itself: The junction departs from germline at one end; a sequencing error may be responsible. The genes are TRBV7-2 and TRBJ2-7; D remains unclear. This CDR3 region has 12 residues. Per the germline V gene, CDR1 is SGHTA and CDR2 is FQGNSA. The CDR3 reads CASSSQTYQQYF. CDR3 DNA sequence: TGTGCCAGCAGCTCTCAGACCTACCAGCAGTACTTC.

DNA for the CDR3: TGCAGTGCTAGATCAGGATCCCCAGGCGAGCAGTACTTC. Amino acid sequence: CSARSGSPGEQYF. The V and J genes are TRBV20-1 and TRBJ2-7; D gene unclear. The germline CDR1 and CDR2 sequences are DFQATT and SNEGSKA (reference sequence). CDR3 length: 13 amino acids. V lost 2 bases to trimming and J lost 6 bases, with 14 bases between them.

This clonotype was counted a few times. The V gene is TRBV12-3 or TRBV12-4, the J gene TRBJ2-4; D is possibly TRBD1 (6 bases). The CDR3 loop spans 14 amino acids. V gave up 3 bases and J gave up 7 bases, with 13 bases separating them. The CDR3 nucleotides read TGTGCCAGCAGTTTCGGACAGACCTTGAACATTCAGTACTTC. It yields the protein CASSFGQTLNIQYF.

This clonotype was recorded many times. The V and J genes are TRBV7-9 and TRBJ2-7, with D uncertain. Looked up from germline, CDR1 is SEHNR and CDR2 is FQNEAQ (reference sequence). Trimming cost V 4 bases and J 1 base, with 5 bases left between them. CDR3 length: 12 amino acids. For the CDR3, the DNA is TGTGCCAGCAGCTCGATTTCCTACGAGCAGTACTTC. It codes for CASSSISYEQYF.

The V gene is TRBV7-2, the J gene TRBJ1-2; D ambiguous. This CDR3 has 16 amino acids. Per the germline V gene, CDR1 is SGHTA and CDR2 is FQGNSA. Deletions cut 2 bases from V and 7 bases from J, with 20 bases between. In DNA form, the CDR3 reads TGTGCCAGCAGCTTATATCCCGGTTGGGGAATAGGTGGCTACACCTTC. It specifies CASSLYPGWGIGGYTF.

The V and J genes are TRBV28 and TRBJ2-3, with 8 bases that match TRBD2. From germline, CDR1 is MDHEN and CDR2 SYDVKM. The CDR3 is made up of 14 amino acids. After removal of 3 bases from V and 3 bases from J, the junction contained 2 bases not matched to a gene. The CDR3 reads CASSFLAGTDTQYF. The CDR3, as DNA: TGTGCCAGCAGTTTCTTAGCGGGGACAGATACGCAGTATTTT.

The J gene is TRBJ1-1, the V gene TRBV4-3, with TRBD1 identical over 9 bases. The CDR3 is 17 amino acids. From germline, CDR1 is LGHNA and CDR2 YSLEER. The junction had 8 bases not matched to a gene; V was cut back by 2 bases and J by 1 base. The CDR3 sequence: CASSQSLSGQGNTEAFF. The CDR3 coding sequence is TGCGCCAGCAGCCAATCACTCTCGGGACAGGGGAACACTGAAGCTTTCTTT.

This sequence joins TRBV20-1 and TRBJ1-3, with 7 bases lining up with TRBD1. The CDR3 is 16 amino acids. The trim removed 5 bases at V and 4 bases at J, leaving 14 bases unmatched. CDR1 and CDR2 (germline): DFQATT, SNEGSKA (reference sequence). The CDR3 spells CSAPPSTGKTGNTIYF. The CDR3 DNA reads as TGCAGTGCTCCCCCATCGACAGGGAAAACGGGAAACACCATATATTTT.

Only a few counts were recorded for this clonotype. J is TRBJ2-2 and V is TRBV7-6; 8 bases agree with TRBD2. V lost 6 bases to trimming and J lost 4 bases; unmatched junction nucleotides: 7. This CDR3 comprises 15 residues. Germline CDR1 reads SGHVS; CDR2 reads FNYEAQ. Written as DNA, the CDR3 is TGTGCCAGCAGTTTGATAGCGGGGCTCACCGGGGAGCTGTTTTTT. Amino acids: CASSLIAGLTGELFF.

This chain joins TRBV28 and TRBJ1-3; possibly TRBD1 for D (5 bases). This CDR3 is 18 amino acids long. Deletions cut 5 bases from V and 0 bases from J, with 20 bases between. Germline V gene sequence: CDR1 MDHEN, CDR2 SYDVKM. The CDR3 nucleotides are TGTGCCAGCAGTCCAGATCAGGGCCACGGGACCTCTGGAAACACCATATATTTT. Amino acid sequence: CASSPDQGHGTSGNTIYF.

The chain links TRBV27 to TRBJ2-3; TRBD2 agrees at 8 bases. Losses at the gene ends were 7 bases for V and 2 bases for J; bases not matched to a gene: 11. From germline, CDR1 is MNHEY and CDR2 SMNVEV (reference sequence). This CDR3 is 16 amino acids long. The CDR3, as DNA: TGTGCCAGCACAAGATTCTCGGGAGGGAACACAGATACGCAGTATTTT. Residues: CASTRFSGGNTDTQYF.

V and J are TRBV6-1 and TRBJ1-2; D is possibly TRBD1 (5 bases). The germline V gene encodes CDR1 MNHNS and CDR2 SASEGT. The CDR3 is made up of 12 amino acids. The V end lost 3 bases, the J end lost 7 bases, and 9 bases lay between the germline ends. The CDR3 sequence is CASSERGVGYTF. The CDR3 DNA sequence: TGTGCCAGCAGTGAGCGGGGGGTTGGCTACACCTTC.

V and J are TRBV7-9 and TRBJ1-6; 7 bases are a match to TRBD1. The V gene end was trimmed by 1 base and the J gene end by 4 bases; junction bases not matched to a gene: 4. The germline CDR1 and CDR2 sequences are SEHNR and FQNEAQ (reference sequence). The CDR3 loop spans 16 amino acids. The CDR3 DNA reads TGTGCCAGCAGCTTAGGGGGACAGACTTATAATTCACCCCTCCACTTT. Translation gives CASSLGGQTYNSPLHF.

V gene TRBV6-2 or TRBV6-3 combines with J gene TRBJ2-5, with TRBD2 matching over 7 bases. The V gene's germline CDR1 is MNHEY and CDR2 SVGEGT. The junction had 1 base not matched to a gene; V was cut back by 6 bases and J by 3 bases. The CDR3 is 12 amino acids. CDR3 sequence: CASRAGEETQYF. The CDR3 nucleotides read TGTGCCAGCAGGGCGGGAGAAGAGACCCAGTACTTC.

The chain has TRBV7-2 and TRBJ2-3; 10 nucleotides agree with TRBD2. The V gene end was trimmed by 5 bases and the J gene end by 6 bases; junction bases not matched to a gene: 11. The CDR3 is made up of 16 amino acids. CDR1 and CDR2 (germline): SGHTA, FQGNSA. CDR3 loop: CASSHRRAGGLDTQYF. The CDR3 region has the DNA TGTGCCAGCAGCCACCGGAGAGCGGGAGGGCTTGATACGCAGTATTTT. The full variable domain, with the rest looked up from reference TRBV7-2 and TRBJ2-3, is GAGVSQSPSNKVTEKGKDVELRCDPISGHTALYWYRQSLGQGLEFLIYFQGNSAPDKSGLPSDRFSAERTGGSVSTLTIQRTQQEDSAVYLCASSHRRAGGLDTQYFGPGTRLTVL.

This clonotype was counted between two and nine times. The V call is TRBV7-2, the J call TRBJ2-1; 8 nucleotides match TRBD2. The CDR3 totals 15 residues. Germline V gene sequence: CDR1 SGHTA, CDR2 FQGNSA. V shed 7 bases, J shed 2 bases, and the junction held 7 bases outside the gene matches. The DNA of the CDR3 is TGTGCCAGCAAAAAGCGGGAGTCCCCCTACAATGAGCAGTTCTTC. Translating it yields CASKKRESPYNEQFF.